The rows below give T cell receptor beta chains drawn from one sample of a study of response to subunit inactivated influenza vaccine. TCRdb recomputed calls from the RT-PCR reads with MiXCR, one row per CDR3 protein. The data hold about 520,000 distinct CDR3 sequences, with approximately 7.2% observed a single time. Sequencing was performed on PBMCs from blood, taken 23 months after vaccination. These receptors were obtained from a man between 50 and 75 years old who received an inactivated influenza vaccine. CDR3s include the opening cysteine and the closing phenylalanine or tryptophan. The D gene is left open where the match is weak. Clone size is not always given. Where it is, it says once, few, many or a class for expanded clones.

d_call: TRBD1
v_call: TRBV12-3/TRBV12-4
j_call: TRBJ2-7
clone_size: many
cdr3_aa: CASSLGTGGEQYF
cdr3_nt: TGTGCCAGCAGTCTAGGGACAGGGGGCGAGCAGTACTTC

d_call: NA
v_call: TRBV20-1
j_call: TRBJ1-5
clone_size: NA
cdr3_aa: CSARDPGGLQPQHF
cdr3_nt: TGCAGTGCTAGAGATCCGGGGGGCCTTCAGCCCCAGCATTTT

d_call: TRBD2
v_call: TRBV5-1
j_call: TRBJ2-3
clone_size: few
cdr3_aa: CASSFISGGDTQYF
cdr3_nt: TGCGCCAGCAGCTTCATTAGCGGGGGGGATACGCAGTATTTT

d_call: TRBD1
v_call: TRBV7-8
j_call: TRBJ2-1
clone_size: few
cdr3_aa: CASSWGQGDSYNEQFF
cdr3_nt: TGTGCCAGCAGCTGGGGACAGGGGGACTCCTACAATGAGCAGTTCTTC

d_call: NA
v_call: TRBV5-1
j_call: TRBJ2-3
clone_size: few
cdr3_aa: CASMASTDTQYF
cdr3_nt: TGCGCCAGCATGGCTAGCACAGATACGCAGTATTTT

d_call: NA
v_call: TRBV20-1
j_call: TRBJ2-3
clone_size: many
cdr3_aa: CSARIRKKIFGDTQYF
cdr3_nt: TGCAGTGCTAGAATCAGAAAAAAGATATTTGGAGATACGCAGTATTTT

d_call: NA
v_call: TRBV3-1
j_call: TRBJ2-7
clone_size: NA
cdr3_aa: CASSQLASGEQYF
cdr3_nt: TGTGCCAGCAGCCAACTAGCGTCGGGGGAGCAGTACTTC

d_call: NA
v_call: TRBV20-1
j_call: TRBJ2-7
clone_size: NA
cdr3_aa: CSARETYSYEQYF
cdr3_nt: TGCAGTGCTAGAGAGACGTACTCCTACGAGCAGTACTTC

d_call: NA
v_call: TRBV4-1
j_call: TRBJ2-7
clone_size: many
cdr3_aa: CASSQDLGGSGKGYEQYF
cdr3_nt: TGCGCCAGCAGCCAAGATCTAGGGGGATCCGGGAAAGGGTACGAGCAGTACTTC

d_call: NA
v_call: TRBV5-6
j_call: TRBJ2-1
clone_size: NA
cdr3_aa: CASSRGWGGQGNEQFF
cdr3_nt: TGTGCCAGCAGCAGAGGATGGGGGGGCCAGGGAAATGAGCAGTTCTTC

d_call: NA
v_call: TRBV5-8
j_call: TRBJ2-3
clone_size: NA
cdr3_aa: CAIWGSTDTQYF
cdr3_nt: TGTGCCATCTGGGGGAGCACAGATACGCAGTATTTT

d_call: NA
v_call: TRBV4-2
j_call: TRBJ1-2
clone_size: NA
cdr3_aa: CASSQGFGENGYTF
cdr3_nt: TGTGCCAGCAGCCAAGGGTTTGGGGAGAATGGCTACACCTTC

d_call: TRBD2
v_call: TRBV20-1
j_call: TRBJ2-1
clone_size: many
cdr3_aa: CSARDGLAGDEQFF
cdr3_nt: TGCAGTGCTAGAGACGGACTAGCGGGAGACGAGCAGTTCTTC

d_call: NA
v_call: TRBV7-8
j_call: TRBJ2-7
clone_size: NA
cdr3_aa: CASSLAVRGPEQYF
cdr3_nt: TGTGCCAGCAGCTTAGCGGTTCGGGGGCCCGAGCAGTACTTC

d_call: NA
v_call: TRBV7-9
j_call: TRBJ2-5
clone_size: NA
cdr3_aa: CASSFTGRFETQYF
cdr3_nt: TGTGCCAGCAGCTTCACAGGGCGTTTCGAGACCCAGTACTTC

d_call: NA
v_call: TRBV28
j_call: TRBJ1-5
clone_size: few
cdr3_aa: CASSLGAGVGGNQPQHF
cdr3_nt: TGTGCCAGCAGTTTGGGGGCGGGGGTCGGGGGCAATCAGCCCCAGCATTTT

d_call: TRBD1
v_call: TRBV7-2
j_call: TRBJ2-1
clone_size: NA
cdr3_aa: CASSSWGQGVDEQFF
cdr3_nt: TGTGCCAGCAGCTCCTGGGGACAGGGAGTCGATGAGCAGTTCTTC

d_call: NA
v_call: TRBV24-1
j_call: TRBJ2-1
clone_size: many
cdr3_aa: CATSEAGQRGNNEQFF
cdr3_nt: TGTGCCACCAGTGAGGCGGGACAGAGAGGAAACAATGAGCAGTTCTTC

d_call: NA
v_call: TRBV3-1
j_call: TRBJ2-1
clone_size: many
cdr3_aa: CASSQDAVSSYNEQFF
cdr3_nt: TGTGCCAGCAGCCAAGATGCGGTGAGCTCCTACAATGAGCAGTTCTTC

d_call: TRBD2
v_call: TRBV20-1
j_call: TRBJ2-1
clone_size: NA
cdr3_aa: CSAQRGAGGINEQFF
cdr3_nt: TGCAGTGCGCAGAGGGGGGCGGGAGGGATCAATGAGCAGTTCTTC

d_call: TRBD2
v_call: TRBV20-1
j_call: TRBJ2-3
clone_size: NA
cdr3_aa: CSAPLIGLAGSPSSTDTQYF
cdr3_nt: TGCAGTGCACCACTAATAGGACTAGCGGGATCCCCTTCTAGCACAGATACGCAGTATTTT

d_call: NA
v_call: TRBV12-3/TRBV12-4
j_call: TRBJ2-1
clone_size: NA
cdr3_aa: CASSLGGNQFF
cdr3_nt: TGTGCCAGCAGTTTAGGCGGGAATCAGTTCTTC

d_call: NA
v_call: TRBV4-1
j_call: TRBJ1-1
clone_size: NA
cdr3_aa: CASSQDFARTVEAFF
cdr3_nt: TGCGCCAGCAGCCAAGATTTCGCCAGGACTGTTGAAGCTTTCTTT

d_call: NA
v_call: TRBV12-3/TRBV12-4
j_call: TRBJ2-7
clone_size: many
cdr3_aa: CASSNPGTKFYEQYF
cdr3_nt: TGTGCCAGCAGTAACCCCGGGACAAAATTCTACGAGCAGTACTTC

d_call: NA
v_call: TRBV11-2
j_call: TRBJ2-1
clone_size: many
cdr3_aa: CASSFPGINEQFF
cdr3_nt: TGTGCCAGCAGCTTTCCAGGGATCAATGAGCAGTTCTTC

d_call: NA
v_call: TRBV29-1
j_call: TRBJ2-5
clone_size: many
cdr3_aa: CSVPKETQYF
cdr3_nt: TGCAGCGTTCCCAAAGAGACCCAGTACTTC

d_call: TRBD2
v_call: TRBV4-3
j_call: TRBJ2-3
clone_size: few
cdr3_aa: CASSHGTSGETDTQYF
cdr3_nt: TGCGCCAGCAGCCACGGGACTAGCGGGGAGACAGATACGCAGTATTTT

d_call: TRBD1
v_call: TRBV7-2
j_call: TRBJ1-5
clone_size: few
cdr3_aa: CASSQGQGPYNQPQHF
cdr3_nt: TGTGCCAGCAGCCAAGGACAGGGGCCGTACAATCAGCCCCAGCATTTT

d_call: TRBD1
v_call: TRBV12-3/TRBV12-4
j_call: TRBJ1-4
clone_size: many
cdr3_aa: CASSPDRDFEKLFF
cdr3_nt: TGTGCCAGCAGCCCCGACAGGGATTTCGAAAAACTGTTTTTT

d_call: TRBD2
v_call: TRBV12-3/TRBV12-4
j_call: TRBJ2-3
clone_size: NA
cdr3_aa: CASRYSGGANTQYF
cdr3_nt: TGTGCCAGCAGATATAGCGGGGGGGCAAATACGCAGTATTTT

d_call: NA
v_call: TRBV20-1
j_call: TRBJ2-7
clone_size: many
cdr3_aa: CSARGLTYEQYF
cdr3_nt: TGCAGTGCGCGGGGCTTGACTTACGAGCAGTACTTC

d_call: TRBD2
v_call: TRBV5-1
j_call: TRBJ2-7
clone_size: NA
cdr3_aa: CASRYGGGEQYF
cdr3_nt: TGCGCCAGCAGGTACGGGGGGGGCGAGCAGTACTTC

d_call: NA
v_call: TRBV20-1
j_call: TRBJ2-1
clone_size: NA
cdr3_aa: CSARGSGGGLYNEQFF
cdr3_nt: TGCAGTGCTAGAGGCAGCGGCGGGGGCCTTTACAATGAGCAGTTCTTC

d_call: TRBD2
v_call: TRBV6-2/TRBV6-3
j_call: TRBJ2-5
clone_size: NA
cdr3_aa: CASSLGTSGARETQYF
cdr3_nt: TGTGCCAGCAGTTTGGGGACTAGCGGGGCGCGAGAGACCCAGTACTTC

d_call: NA
v_call: TRBV7-9
j_call: TRBJ1-3
clone_size: many
cdr3_aa: CASSSEGGNTIYF
cdr3_nt: TGTGCCAGCAGCTCTGAGGGGGGAAACACCATATATTTT

d_call: TRBD1
v_call: TRBV7-8
j_call: TRBJ2-1
clone_size: many
cdr3_aa: CASSLGGGLNEQFF
cdr3_nt: TGTGCCAGCAGCTTAGGAGGGGGCCTCAATGAGCAGTTCTTC

d_call: TRBD2
v_call: TRBV20-1
j_call: TRBJ2-5
clone_size: many
cdr3_aa: CSASPSGDLQETQYF
cdr3_nt: TGCAGTGCTAGTCCCAGCGGGGACCTACAAGAGACCCAGTACTTC

d_call: TRBD1
v_call: TRBV28
j_call: TRBJ2-4
clone_size: few
cdr3_aa: CASSFIGRGPEAKNIQYF
cdr3_nt: TGTGCCAGCAGTTTTATCGGCAGGGGGCCTGAGGCCAAAAACATTCAGTACTTC